A single TCR beta chain is shown here with its context. The sample's time point: baseline, week 1 (first vaccination visit). Treatment defined: pre-vaccination baseline after standard-of-care therapy. Each of the donors came in with new WHO grade 3 or 4 astrocytomas that were IDH1-mutant and ATRX-lost. The CDR3 has 17 amino acids. After removal of 0 bases from V and 5 bases from J, the junction contained 10 bases not matched to a gene. Germline CDR1 is SGDLS and CDR2 is YYNGEE. TCRdb's copy holds only in-frame clones and misses some; the assay was immunoSEQ multiplex PCR. The sample consists of about 54,000 clones, 80% to 90% of them appearing once. This specimen comes from a study of a mutant IDH1 vaccine in newly diagnosed glioma. For the study at large: Treated patients comprised approximately 62% males and approximately 38% females, mean age roughly 43 years.

The TCR was taken from a man aged 18 to 30 with glioma. The V call is TRBV9, the J call TRBJ1-4; 7 bases fit TRBD1. This material consisted of PBMCs, taken from a glioma patient treated with radiotherapy, temozolomide or both. CDR3 nucleotides: TGTGCCAGCAGCGTAGCCGGCGGACAGGAGGGGAATGAAAAACTGTTTTTT. Translated, it gives CASSVAGGQEGNEKLFF.